Below, one T cell receptor beta chain is given with its context. Its antigen remains undetermined. There are no base qualities to consult, and no much larger clone falls within one base. The immunoSEQ Assay, a bias-controlled multiplex PCR, was used to amplify TCRbeta CDR3 regions from genomic DNA. As for the authors' bioinformatics: Nucleated cell counts per sample were estimated from amplification of reference gene primers within the assay. To quantify the absolute abundance of each unique TCRbeta CDR3 rearrangement, sequence reads were collapsed and filtered. For each sample, productive Simpson clonality was calculated by taking the square root of Simpson's diversity index across productive rearrangements. TCRdb retrieved this table from immuneACCESS and kept in-frame rearrangements only. Not all clones are present; in checked studies, unresolved V genes account for under half, and no reason is known for the remainder. That table is the source of V, J and clone size, and D and trimming were worked out from the DNA. Across this sample there are around 290,000 clones, with 75% to 90% seen only once. The top ten constitute about 12% of the sample.

CDR1 is given as SGHNT and CDR2 as YYREEE, both from the germline V gene (reference sequence). Its CDR3 holds 15 amino acids, cysteine through phenylalanine. The only DNA kept is the CDR3, 45 bases in frame from the first base. Clipping removes 4 bases from V and 10 bases from J, with 8 as the unmatched junction base count. These data belong to a study of blood T cell repertoires in COVID-19 (dated by TCRdb to the early 2020s). Regarding the research as a whole: Collaborator samples came from the United States, Italy and Spain and covered acute and convalescent phases of COVID-19. The prospective study material was composed of cDNA or gDNA derived from T cells, B-cell-depleted T cells, or PBMCs. Where available, HLA class I and class II types were taken from metadata supplied by the sample provider and were not determined by assay-based typing. The repertoires were released in a freely available public database meant as a resource for research on the immune response to SARS-CoV-2. The sample metadata nearly always contained a de-identified subject ID, COVID-19 status, age in years and sex. Samples were obtained from the ongoing ImmuneRACE study (first 160 participants) and from approximately 1,200 subjects provided by 6 global collaborators. The dataset comprised deeply sampled blood TCRbeta repertoires from subjects exposed to, actively infected with, or recovered from COVID-19.

The investigation overall reported the following: The amount of clinical and demographic metadata varied by source and participant and was provided uncurated.

One collaborating source in Seattle enrolled patients during active infection and followed them longitudinally through the course of disease. Collaborating institutions collected whole blood in K2EDTA tubes following their own protocols. Collaborator samples were shipped for TCRbeta analysis as frozen whole blood, isolated PBMCs, or DNA extracted from either sample type. The specimen sequenced was peripheral blood. This chain is built from TRBV5-4 and TRBJ1-6; 10 central nucleotides agree with TRBD1. The sequence was collected from a woman in her 70s with COVID-19, enrolled during active disease. This receptor has the CDR3 CASSPDRGLRSPLHF. The DNA sequence follows: TGTGCCAGCAGCCCCGACAGGGGGCTAAGGTCACCCCTCCACTTT. Reference TRBV5-4 and TRBJ1-6 genes cover what lies past the CDR3, so the full variable domain is ETGVTQSPTHLIKTRGQQVTLRCSSQSGHNTVSWYQQALGQGPQFIFQYYREEENGRGNFPPRFSGLQFPNYSSELNVNALELDDSALYLCASSPDRGLRSPLHFGNGTRLTVT.